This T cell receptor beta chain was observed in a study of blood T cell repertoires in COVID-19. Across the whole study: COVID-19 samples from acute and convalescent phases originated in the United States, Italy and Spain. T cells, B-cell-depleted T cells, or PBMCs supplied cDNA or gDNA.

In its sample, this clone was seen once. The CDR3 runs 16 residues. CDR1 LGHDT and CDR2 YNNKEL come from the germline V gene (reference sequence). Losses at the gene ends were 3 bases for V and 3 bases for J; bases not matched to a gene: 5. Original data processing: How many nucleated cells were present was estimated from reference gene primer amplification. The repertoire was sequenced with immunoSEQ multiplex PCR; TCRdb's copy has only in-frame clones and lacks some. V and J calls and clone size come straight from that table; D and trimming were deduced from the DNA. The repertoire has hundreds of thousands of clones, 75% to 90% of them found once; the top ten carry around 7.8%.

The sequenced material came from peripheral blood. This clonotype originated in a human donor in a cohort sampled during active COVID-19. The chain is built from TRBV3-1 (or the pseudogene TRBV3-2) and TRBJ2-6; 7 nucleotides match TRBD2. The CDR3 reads CASSHPRGVGANVLTF. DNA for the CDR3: TGTGCCAGCAGCCATCCCCGGGGGGTTGGGGCCAACGTCCTGACTTTC.